This T cell receptor (beta chain) was captured in a study of CD8+ T cells in alopecia areata. Study findings and constraints: With patients, TCR sharing proved less clear than in mice, a difference possibly related to HLA.

A remark on this clone: The target antigen is unknown.

The CDR3 contains 13 residues. The germline gives CDR1 MGHDK, CDR2 SYGVNS. V was pared by 9 bases and J by 7 bases, with 18 bases between. Following extraction, RNA underwent reverse transcription to cDNA, which served as the sequencing template. Clones were read by immunoSEQ multiplex PCR, and TCRdb kept only the in-frame ones, dropping some. Seen here are roughly 200,000 clones, roughly 64% observed once, and the top ten hold roughly 13%. Treatment defined: oral pan-JAK inhibitor, 5-10 mg twice daily. The sequencing used CD8+ T cells sorted from blood, collected at week 24, from a patient treated with tofacitinib. This chain links TRBV25-1 with TRBJ2-5, with D possibly TRBD2 on 5 matching bases. This receptor was obtained from a human donor with alopecia areata. CDR3 sequence reads: CARLSLGSGTQYF. CDR3 DNA: TGTGCCAGGCTGAGCCTAGGGAGTGGGACCCAGTACTTC. Looking up the rest from reference TRBV25-1 and TRBJ2-5 gives the full variable domain: EADIYQTPRYLVIGTGKKITLECSQTMGHDKMYWYQQDPGMELHLIHYSYGVNSTEKGDLSSESTVSRIRTEHFPLTLESARPSHTSQYLCARLSLGSGTQYFGPGTRLLVL.